This record covers a single T cell receptor beta chain. The record originates from a study of blood T cell repertoires in COVID-19. Study at large: COVID-19 samples from acute and convalescent phases originated in the United States, Italy and Spain. In each case, the material was cDNA or gDNA derived from T cells, B-cell-depleted T cells, or PBMCs.

In the authors' methods: Estimation of nucleated cell counts was performed using reference gene primer amplification. Only in-frame clones appear in the TCRdb table, and some are missing; sequencing was by immunoSEQ multiplex PCR. D and trimming were read from the DNA, whereas the V and J calls and clone size are those reported in that table. The sample contains 150,000 to 200,000 clones, around 90% of which appear only once. The CDR3 sequence is 14 residues long. Germline V gene sequence: CDR1 SGDLS, CDR2 YYNGEE. V was clipped by 4 bases and J by 2 bases, with 12 bases between them. The sequenced material came from peripheral blood. The sequence was collected from a human donor in a cohort sampled during active COVID-19. The chain is built from TRBV9 and TRBJ2-5; D may be TRBD2 (5 bases). CDR3 loop: CASSPSPGQETQYF. The CDR3 region has the DNA TGTGCCAGCAGCCCCTCCCCGGGACAAGAGACCCAGTACTTC. Full variable domain (rest looked up from reference TRBV9 and TRBJ2-5): DSGVTQTPKHLITATGQRVTLRCSPRSGDLSVYWYQQSLDQGLQFLIQYYNGEERAKGNILERFSAQQFPDLHSELNLSSLELGDSALYFCASSPSPGQETQYFGPGTRLLVL.